Below are 12 T cell receptor beta chains sequenced from a single sample in a study of control samples from healthy donors and cancer patients. Libraries were prepared by immunoSEQ multiplex PCR; TCRdb keeps only in-frame clonotypes and omits some of them. The sample lists about 73,000 clones; 87% were seen once. Specimen: blood. The receptors come from a woman aged 45-65 years in good health.

This chain joins TRBV28 and TRBJ2-3, with 8 positions matching TRBD2. Germline-derived CDR1 and CDR2 are MDHEN and SYDVKM. The CDR3 runs to 15 residues. J was trimmed by 0 bases and V by 4 bases; bases with no gene match: 3. CDR3 amino acids: CASSSSGLSTDTQYF. The CDR3 nucleotides are TGTGCCAGCAGTTCTAGCGGGCTTAGCACAGATACGCAGTATTTT.

The V gene is TRBV4-2, the J gene TRBJ1-5; D might be TRBD1 (5 bases). This CDR3 spans 16 amino acids. V lost 0 bases to trimming and J lost 4 bases, with 13 bases between them. Germline lookup yields CDR1 LGHNA and CDR2 YNFKEQ. The CDR3 is CASSQEAGEANQPQHF. As DNA, the CDR3 is TGTGCCAGCAGCCAAGAAGCGGGGGAGGCAAATCAGCCCCAGCATTTT.

This clone showed up just once. The V call is TRBV6-5, the J call TRBJ2-7; D not certain. This CDR3 region has 11 residues. Germline assignment: CDR1 MNHEY and CDR2 SVGAGI. The V end was cut by 9 bases, the J end by 6 bases, with 12 bases between. CDR3 protein: CASSYISEQYF. Written as DNA, the CDR3 is TGTGCCAGTAGCTATATAAGCGAGCAGTACTTC.

This chain connects TRBV9 to TRBJ2-1; 8 positions match TRBD1. V lost 3 bases, J lost 8 bases, and 7 bases stayed unmatched. Germline V gives CDR1 SGDLS, CDR2 YYNGEE. This CDR3 is built from 14 residues. CDR3 DNA sequence: TGTGCCAGCAGCGACCCGCAGGGGGCGGATGAGCAGTTCTTC. It encodes CASSDPQGADEQFF.

The chain links TRBV28 to TRBJ1-3; D is unresolved. The V gene's germline CDR1 is MDHEN and CDR2 SYDVKM. The CDR3 runs to 15 residues. Trimming pared 7 bases from V and 3 bases from J, leaving 16 bases between. DNA for the CDR3: TGTGCCAGCAATTTTAACGGGCTACGTGGAAACACCATATATTTT. Its protein is CASNFNGLRGNTIYF.

This clone was observed a handful of times. This sequence joins TRBV18 and TRBJ2-5; D may correspond to TRBD1 or TRBD2 (6 bases each). Germline V CDR1 and CDR2: KGHSH, LQKENI. The V gene lost 5 bases and the J gene lost 2 bases, with 27 bases spanning the gap. The CDR3 contains 19 residues. The CDR3 region is CASSTERGRISGGQETQYF. The CDR3 DNA reads TGTGCCAGCTCAACGGAACGGGGGCGAATATCCGGCGGGCAAGAGACCCAGTACTTC. Filled out from reference TRBV18 and TRBJ2-5, the complete variable domain reads NAGVMQNPRHLVRRRGQEARLRCSPMKGHSHVYWYRQLPEEGLKFMVYLQKENIIDESGMPKERFSAEFPKEGPSILRIQQVVRGDSAAYFCASSTERGRISGGQETQYFGPGTRLLVL.

This clone was detected only once. The CDR3 sequence is CASSIGQAVNEQFF. CDR3 nucleotide sequence: TGTGCCAGTAGTATTGGACAGGCTGTCAATGAGCAGTTCTTC. This chain uses TRBV19 with TRBJ2-1; 7 bases agree with TRBD1. Germline lookup yields CDR1 LNHDA and CDR2 SQIVND (reference sequence). J lost 6 bases, V lost 3 bases, and 5 bases had no gene match. The CDR3 totals 14 residues.

The V gene is TRBV12-3 or TRBV12-4, the J gene TRBJ2-2; TRBD1 aligns across 8 bases. The V gene end was trimmed by 6 bases and the J gene end by 11 bases; junction bases not matched to a gene: 5. The CDR3 has 12 residues. The CDR3 nucleotides read TGTGCCAGCAGCTATGACAGGGGTGAGCTGTTTTTT. This encodes CASSYDRGELFF.

The rearrangement links TRBV24-1 to TRBJ2-1, with 8 bases identical to TRBD2. CDR1 is KGHDR and CDR2 is SFDVKD in the germline V gene. The CDR3 length is 16 residues. Germline trimming cut 5 bases from V and 1 base from J; bases unmatched to any gene: 6. The CDR3 loop is CATSAASGPSYNEQFF. The CDR3 DNA sequence: TGTGCCACCAGTGCGGCTAGCGGGCCTTCCTACAATGAGCAGTTCTTC.

The sample holds a few counts of this clone. The chain recombines TRBV28 with TRBJ1-5; a possible D gene is TRBD1 (5 bases). The CDR3 loop spans 15 amino acids. CDR1 and CDR2 from the germline V gene are MDHEN and SYDVKM. The ends were cut back, 5 bases at V and 4 bases at J, with 15 bases in the middle. CDR3 bases: TGTGCCAGCAGTCCGCCCGCAAGGGGTAATCAGCCCCAGCATTTT. Translated: CASSPPARGNQPQHF.

The rearrangement links TRBV4-1 to TRBJ2-2, with a weak D call TRBD2 (5 bases). Per the germline V gene, CDR1 is MGHRA and CDR2 is YSYEKL. CDR3 size: 17 residues. Trimming removed 0 bases from V and 6 bases from J, with 17 bases in between. The CDR3: CASSQDERLAGPGELFF. The CDR3 region has the DNA TGCGCCAGCAGCCAAGATGAAAGATTGGCGGGCCCCGGGGAGCTGTTTTTT.

This clone was observed a single time. The germline gene is not matched at one end of the junction; a read error may be the cause. The chain recombines TRBV5-1 with TRBJ2-7, with 7 bases matching TRBD2. CDR1 and CDR2 (germline): SGHRS, YFSETQ. The CDR3 has 11 amino acids. The DNA for the CDR3 is TGCGCCAGCAGGGCTACTAGCGTACTAAACTTC. This gives the protein CASRATSVLNF.